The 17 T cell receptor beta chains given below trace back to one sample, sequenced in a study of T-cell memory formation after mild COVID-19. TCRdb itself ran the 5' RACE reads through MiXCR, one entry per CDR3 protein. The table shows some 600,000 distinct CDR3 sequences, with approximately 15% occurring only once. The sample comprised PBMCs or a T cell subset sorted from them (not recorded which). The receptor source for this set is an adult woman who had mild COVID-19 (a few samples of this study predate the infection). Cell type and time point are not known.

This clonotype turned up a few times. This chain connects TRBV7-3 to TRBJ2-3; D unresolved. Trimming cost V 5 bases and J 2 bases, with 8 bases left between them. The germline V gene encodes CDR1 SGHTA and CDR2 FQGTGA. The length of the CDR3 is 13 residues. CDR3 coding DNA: TGTGCCAGCAGCCCCTCCCTCACAGATACGCAGTATTTT. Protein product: CASSPSLTDTQYF.

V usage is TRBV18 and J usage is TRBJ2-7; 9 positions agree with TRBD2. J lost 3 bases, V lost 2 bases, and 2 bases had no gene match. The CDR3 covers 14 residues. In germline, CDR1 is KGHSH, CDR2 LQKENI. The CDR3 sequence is CASSPVTSGYEQYF. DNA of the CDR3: TGTGCCAGCTCACCAGTGACTAGCGGCTACGAGCAGTACTTC.

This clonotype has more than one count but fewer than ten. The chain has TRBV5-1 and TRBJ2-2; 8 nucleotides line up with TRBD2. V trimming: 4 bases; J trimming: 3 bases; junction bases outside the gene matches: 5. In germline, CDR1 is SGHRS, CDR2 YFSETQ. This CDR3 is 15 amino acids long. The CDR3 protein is CASSNTGRDTGELFF. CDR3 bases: TGCGCCAGCAGCAACACCGGGAGGGACACCGGGGAGCTGTTTTTT.

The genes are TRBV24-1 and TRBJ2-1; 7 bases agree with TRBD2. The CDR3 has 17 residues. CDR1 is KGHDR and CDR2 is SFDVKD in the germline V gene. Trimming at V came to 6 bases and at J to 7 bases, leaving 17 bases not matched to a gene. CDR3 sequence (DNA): TGTGCCACCAGTTGGGAGGGGCCGGCGGGAGCTAAGAATGAGCAGTTCTTC. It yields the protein CATSWEGPAGAKNEQFF.

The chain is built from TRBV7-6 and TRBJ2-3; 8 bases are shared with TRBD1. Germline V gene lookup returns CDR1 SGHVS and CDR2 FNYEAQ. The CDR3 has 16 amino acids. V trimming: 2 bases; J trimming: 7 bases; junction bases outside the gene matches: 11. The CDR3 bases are TGTGCCAGCAGCTTACCTCCGGACAGGGCTGAAAATACGCAGTATTTT. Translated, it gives CASSLPPDRAENTQYF.

As DNA, the CDR3 is TGTGCCAGCAGTTTTGTCAGGGGAAGCGGGACTGAAGCTTTCTTT. Protein: CASSFVRGSGTEAFF. The chain is built from TRBV12-3 or TRBV12-4 and TRBJ1-1; a possible D gene is TRBD1 (6 bases). The V end was cut by 3 bases, the J end by 5 bases, with 16 bases between. CDR3 length: 15 residues.

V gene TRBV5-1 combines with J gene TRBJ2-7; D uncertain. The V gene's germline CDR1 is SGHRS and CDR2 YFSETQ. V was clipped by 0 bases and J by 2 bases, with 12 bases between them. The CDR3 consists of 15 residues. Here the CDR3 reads CASSLVAGPTYEQYF. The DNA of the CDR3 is TGCGCCAGCAGCTTGGTGGCAGGCCCAACCTACGAGCAGTACTTC.

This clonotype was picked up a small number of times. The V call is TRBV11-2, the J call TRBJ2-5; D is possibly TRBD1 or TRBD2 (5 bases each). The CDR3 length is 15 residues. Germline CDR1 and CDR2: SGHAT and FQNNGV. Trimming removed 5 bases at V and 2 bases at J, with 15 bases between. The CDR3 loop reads CASSLVGTWQETQYF. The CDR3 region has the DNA TGTGCCAGCAGCCTGGTCGGGACCTGGCAAGAGACCCAGTACTTC.

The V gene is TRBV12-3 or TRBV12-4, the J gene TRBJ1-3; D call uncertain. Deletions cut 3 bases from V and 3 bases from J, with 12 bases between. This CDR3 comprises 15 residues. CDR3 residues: CASSLIAARGNTIYF. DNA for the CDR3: TGTGCCAGCAGTTTGATTGCAGCCCGTGGAAACACCATATATTTT.

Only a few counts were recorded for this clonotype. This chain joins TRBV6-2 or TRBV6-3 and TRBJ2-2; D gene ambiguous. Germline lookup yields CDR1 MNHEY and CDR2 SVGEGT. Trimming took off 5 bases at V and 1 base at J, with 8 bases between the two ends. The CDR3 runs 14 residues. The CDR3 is CASSVIKNTGELFF. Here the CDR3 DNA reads TGTGCCAGCAGTGTGATTAAGAACACCGGGGAGCTGTTTTTT.

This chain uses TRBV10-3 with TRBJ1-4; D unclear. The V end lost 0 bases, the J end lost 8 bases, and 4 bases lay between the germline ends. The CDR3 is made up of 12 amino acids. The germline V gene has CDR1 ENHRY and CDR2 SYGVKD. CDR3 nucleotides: TGTGCCATCAGTGAGTCGAGAGAAAAACTGTTTTTT. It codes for CAISESREKLFF.

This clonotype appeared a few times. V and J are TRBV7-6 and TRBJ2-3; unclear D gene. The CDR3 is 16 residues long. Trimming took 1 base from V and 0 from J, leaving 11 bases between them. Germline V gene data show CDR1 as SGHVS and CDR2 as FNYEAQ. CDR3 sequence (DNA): TGTGCCAGCAGCTTAGAGGCAGATCCTAGCACAGATACGCAGTATTTT. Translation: CASSLEADPSTDTQYF.

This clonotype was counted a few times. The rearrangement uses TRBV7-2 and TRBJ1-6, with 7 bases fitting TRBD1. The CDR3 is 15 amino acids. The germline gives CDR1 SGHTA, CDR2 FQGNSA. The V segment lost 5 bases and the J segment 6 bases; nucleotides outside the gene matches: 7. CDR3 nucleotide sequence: TGTGCCAGCAGCCCAAGGACAGGTTCTAATTCACCCCTCCACTTT. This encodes CASSPRTGSNSPLHF. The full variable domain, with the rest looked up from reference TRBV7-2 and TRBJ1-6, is GAGVSQSPSNKVTEKGKDVELRCDPISGHTALYWYRQSLGQGLEFLIYFQGNSAPDKSGLPSDRFSAERTGGSVSTLTIQRTQQEDSAVYLCASSPRTGSNSPLHFGNGTRLTVT.

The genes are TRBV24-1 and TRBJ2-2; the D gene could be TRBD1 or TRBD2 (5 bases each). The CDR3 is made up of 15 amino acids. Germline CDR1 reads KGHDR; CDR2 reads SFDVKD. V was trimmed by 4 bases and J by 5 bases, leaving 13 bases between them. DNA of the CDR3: TGTGCCACCAGTGAGAGGGGTAGGAGTACCGGGGAGCTGTTTTTT. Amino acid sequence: CATSERGRSTGELFF.

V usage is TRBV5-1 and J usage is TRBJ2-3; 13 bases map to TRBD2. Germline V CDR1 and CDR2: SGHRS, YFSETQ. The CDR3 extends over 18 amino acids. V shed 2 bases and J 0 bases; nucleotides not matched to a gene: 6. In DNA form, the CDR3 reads TGCGCCAGCAGCTTAGGACTAGCGGGGGTTATGAGCACAGATACGCAGTATTTT. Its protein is CASSLGLAGVMSTDTQYF.

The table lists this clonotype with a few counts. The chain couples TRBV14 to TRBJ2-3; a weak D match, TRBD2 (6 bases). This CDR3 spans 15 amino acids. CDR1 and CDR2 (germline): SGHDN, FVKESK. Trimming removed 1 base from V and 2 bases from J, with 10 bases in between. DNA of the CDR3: TGTGCCAGCAGCCAAGCACGCGGGGTCACAGATACGCAGTATTTT. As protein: CASSQARGVTDTQYF.

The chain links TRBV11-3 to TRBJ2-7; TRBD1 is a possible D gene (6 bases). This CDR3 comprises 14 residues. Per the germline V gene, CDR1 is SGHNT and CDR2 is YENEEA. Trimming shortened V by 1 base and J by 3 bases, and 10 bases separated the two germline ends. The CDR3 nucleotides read TGTGCCAGCAGCTTAGTTACAGGGAACTACGAGCAGTACTTC. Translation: CASSLVTGNYEQYF.